These 18 T cell receptor beta chains were sequenced from one sample in a study of blood T cell repertoires in COVID-19. TCRdb's table, derived via immunoSEQ multiplex PCR, lists solely in-frame clones and lacks some. The table records approximately 70,000 clones, around nine tenths of them present only once. Sequencing was done on a sample of peripheral blood. Receptor source: a man aged 45-65 years with active COVID-19.

The CDR3 bases are TGCAGCGTTGAACAGCGGGAGGCAGATACGCAGTATTTT. Translated, it gives CSVEQREADTQYF. The chain couples TRBV29-1 to TRBJ2-3; TRBD2 agrees at 9 bases. The CDR3 is 13 amino acids. CDR1 and CDR2 (germline): SQVTM, ANQGSEA. V gave up 2 bases and J gave up 4 bases; unmatched junction bases: 1.

The rearrangement joins TRBV6-2 or TRBV6-3 to TRBJ2-3; 9 bases agree with TRBD2. The V gene's germline CDR1 is MNHEY and CDR2 SVGEGT. With V trimmed by 3 bases and J by 5 bases, 18 bases remained unmatched. The CDR3 is 19 amino acids. The CDR3 DNA reads as TGTGCCAGCAGTTATAACAGGGACAACCTGGCGGGAGGGAGAGATACGCAGTATTTT. Protein: CASSYNRDNLAGGRDTQYF.

This clone was observed once. The chain links TRBV5-6 to TRBJ1-2, with unresolved D. Germline CDR1 SGHDT, CDR2 YYEEEE. V shed 6 bases and J shed 8 bases, with 23 bases lying between them. CDR3 length equals 15 residues. The CDR3 region is CASTTGGRRERGYTF. CDR3 DNA: TGTGCCAGCACCACCGGAGGCAGGCGCGAAAGGGGCTACACCTTC. The full variable domain, with the rest looked up from reference TRBV5-6 and TRBJ1-2, is DAGVTQSPTHLIKTRGQQVTLRCSPKSGHDTVSWYQQALGQGPQFIFQYYEEEERQRGNFPDRFSGHQFPNYSSELNVNALLLGDSALYLCASTTGGRRERGYTFGSGTRLTVV.

The chain joins TRBV4-2 to TRBJ1-1, with D unresolved. V was trimmed by 6 bases and J by 0 bases, leaving 11 bases between them. The CDR3 extends over 14 amino acids. The germline CDR1 and CDR2 sequences are LGHNA and YNFKEQ. In nucleotides, the CDR3 is TGTGCCAGCAGAAACAATCTGCTGAACACTGAAGCTTTCTTT. This codes for CASRNNLLNTEAFF.

V usage is TRBV7-8 and J usage is TRBJ2-5; TRBD1 is a possible D gene (5 bases). The V end lost 5 bases, the J end lost 2 bases, and 18 bases lay between the germline ends. The CDR3 contains 16 residues. Germline V gene data show CDR1 as SGHVS and CDR2 as FQNEAQ. The CDR3, as DNA: TGTGCCAGCAGCCCAGTTGGGGCTAGAGGACAAGAGACCCAGTACTTC. It is translated as CASSPVGARGQETQYF.

CDR3 sequence (DNA): TGTGCCAGCTCACCAAACGGACAGGGGGCCTCGGAAGCTTTCTTT. Protein sequence: CASSPNGQGASEAFF. V and J are TRBV18 and TRBJ1-1, with 11 nucleotides matching TRBD1. CDR3 size: 15 residues. Trimming at V came to 2 bases and at J to 8 bases, leaving 7 bases not matched to a gene. The germline gives CDR1 KGHSH, CDR2 LQKENI.

The rearrangement links TRBV25-1 to TRBJ1-6; D is ambiguous. The CDR3 totals 13 residues. From germline, CDR1 is MGHDK and CDR2 SYGVNS. V lost 7 bases, J lost 6 bases, and 10 bases lay in between. The CDR3 DNA follows: TGTGCCAGCAATCCCTCGAGTAATTCACCCCTCCACTTT. Translating it yields CASNPSSNSPLHF. Based on the CDR3 plus reference TRBV25-1 and TRBJ1-6, the full variable domain is EADIYQTPRYLVIGTGKKITLECSQTMGHDKMYWYQQDPGMELHLIHYSYGVNSTEKGDLSSESTVSRIRTEHFPLTLESARPSHTSQYLCASNPSSNSPLHFGNGTRLTVT.

This clone was observed a single time. This chain links TRBV6-6 with TRBJ1-2, with TRBD1 as a possible D gene (5 bases). The V end lost 2 bases, the J end lost 0 bases, and 7 bases lay between the germline ends. The CDR3 contains 14 residues. Germline CDR1 is MNHNY and CDR2 is SVGAGI (reference sequence). For the CDR3, the DNA is TGTGCCAGCAGTTACGGGGCAGCTAACTATGGCTACACCTTC. It encodes CASSYGAANYGYTF.

The DNA of the CDR3 is TGTGCCAGCAGTTTCAGGGTAAACACTGAAGCTTTCTTT. Protein: CASSFRVNTEAFF. The rearrangement links TRBV12-3 or TRBV12-4 to TRBJ1-1, with D perhaps matching TRBD1 (5 bases). V lost 3 bases, J lost 2 bases, and 7 bases lay in between. CDR3 length: 13 amino acids.

This clone appeared a single time. This rearrangement joins TRBV4-3 to TRBJ2-6; 14 bases fit TRBD2. V shed 4 bases and J 4 bases; nucleotides not matched to a gene: 9. The CDR3 contains 19 residues. CDR1 LGHNA and CDR2 YSLEER come from the germline V gene. The CDR3 loop is CASSRNPGLAGDGANVLTF. CDR3 DNA sequence: TGCGCCAGCAGCCGCAACCCGGGACTAGCGGGAGACGGGGCCAACGTCCTGACTTTC.

In its sample, this clone was seen a few times. This chain's CDR3 is CASRPPFRSGTEAFF. For the CDR3, the DNA is TGTGCCAGCAGGCCTCCGTTCCGGAGCGGCACTGAAGCTTTCTTT. The chain carries TRBV7-9 and TRBJ1-1; D gene unclear. The germline V and J ends were trimmed by 6 bases and 4 bases, with 18 bases remaining between them. Germline assignment: CDR1 SEHNR and CDR2 FQNEAQ (reference sequence). The CDR3 contains 15 residues.

The chain has TRBV7-9 and TRBJ2-1; the match to TRBD1 covers 7 bases. The V gene's germline CDR1 is SEHNR and CDR2 FQNEAQ (reference sequence). The CDR3 is 16 residues long. With V trimmed by 5 bases and J by 2 bases, 9 bases remained unmatched. CDR3 amino acids: CASSPLRGPAYNEQFF. The CDR3 nucleotides read TGTGCCAGCAGCCCCCTTAGGGGGCCGGCCTACAATGAGCAGTTCTTC.

V and J are TRBV7-9 and TRBJ2-3; 11 bases are a match to TRBD1. Germline CDR1 SEHNR, CDR2 FQNEAQ (reference sequence). J was trimmed by 3 bases and V by 4 bases; bases with no gene match: 9. This CDR3 spans 17 amino acids. This chain's CDR3 is CASSSRRTGGLTDTQYF. The CDR3 nucleotides are TGTGCCAGCAGCTCGCGCCGGACAGGGGGCTTGACAGATACGCAGTATTTT.

The V and J genes are TRBV7-8 and TRBJ1-4, with 8 bases matching TRBD1. CDR1 SGHVS and CDR2 FQNEAQ come from the germline V gene. With 1 base clipped from V and 7 bases from J, the junction kept 8 bases outside the gene matches. There are 16 residues in the CDR3. CDR3 in DNA: TGTGCCAGCAGCTTAGTGGCCGGGACAGGAAGTGAAAAACTGTTTTTT. Its translation is CASSLVAGTGSEKLFF. Variable domain in full (rest from reference TRBV7-8 and TRBJ1-4): GAGVSQSPRYKVAKRGQDVALRCDPISGHVSLFWYQQALGQGPEFLTYFQNEAQLDKSGLPSDRFFAERPEGSVSTLKIQRTQQEDSAVYLCASSLVAGTGSEKLFFGSGTQLSVL.

The chain combines TRBV15 with TRBJ1-2, with D possibly being TRBD1 (5 bases). The CDR3 length is 15 residues. The germline V gene encodes CDR1 LNHNV and CDR2 YYDKDF (reference sequence). Deletions cut 0 bases from V and 8 bases from J, with 16 bases between. The CDR3 reads CATSRDGSGPPGYTF. CDR3 bases: TGTGCCACCAGCAGAGACGGATCAGGGCCGCCGGGCTACACCTTC.

CDR3 nucleotides: TGTGCCAGCAGCTTGGGGCCGAGTCCCATTCAGTACTTC. This translates into CASSLGPSPIQYF. The rearrangement joins TRBV7-2 to TRBJ2-4, with D possibly matching TRBD1 (5 bases). This CDR3 spans 13 amino acids. Germline V gene data show CDR1 as SGHTA and CDR2 as FQGNSA. V lost 3 bases, J lost 9 bases, and 12 bases lay in between.

The CDR3 is CASSIRGSYTF. In DNA form, the CDR3 reads TGTGCCAGTAGTATCAGGGGAAGCTACACCTTC. V gene TRBV19 combines with J gene TRBJ1-2; perhaps TRBD1 as D (6 bases). CDR1 is LNHDA and CDR2 is SQIVND in the germline V gene (reference sequence). The length of the CDR3 is 11 residues. V gave up 3 bases and J gave up 9 bases, with 8 bases separating them.

The J gene is TRBJ2-7, the V gene TRBV9; 7 bases align to TRBD1. The V and J ends lost 2 bases and 2 bases, in that order; junction bases with no gene match: 4. This CDR3 region has 14 residues. Germline V gives CDR1 SGDLS, CDR2 YYNGEE. CDR3 nucleotides: TGTGCCAGCAGCGTCCGGGACAGCGCCTACGAGCAGTACTTC. It specifies CASSVRDSAYEQYF.